This is a list of T cell receptor beta chains from one sample in a study of control samples from healthy donors and cancer patients. Some clones are missing from TCRdb's copy, which holds only in-frame ones; the method was immunoSEQ multiplex PCR. The table records 85,000 to 90,000 clones, roughly 84% of them present only once. The sample was blood. These receptors came from a woman in her thirties or forties in good health. Both conserved end residues are trimmed from each CDR3. D genes are given only for firm matches.

J: TRBJ1-2; V: TRBV29-1; D: -; CDR3: SVDGTNYGYT
J: TRBJ1-5; V: TRBV5-6; D: TRBD1; CDR3: ASSLAGQGVDQPQH
J: TRBJ1-1; V: TRBV12-3/TRBV12-4; D: -; CDR3: ASALGEETEAF
J: TRBJ2-7; V: TRBV19; D: -; CDR3: ASSPTPRVPPSYEQY
J: TRBJ1-5; V: TRBV20-1; D: -; CDR3: SAIDPSGGNQPQH
J: TRBJ2-7; V: TRBV5-6; D: -; CDR3: ASSSPLERPNSYEQY
J: TRBJ2-1; V: TRBV30; D: -; CDR3: AWSFGGGIDEQF
J: TRBJ2-3; V: TRBV29-1; D: TRBD1; CDR3: SVPSQGVSSTDTQY
J: TRBJ1-2; V: TRBV4-3; D: -; CDR3: ASSQAVNYGYT
J: TRBJ1-2; V: TRBV5-1; D: TRBD1; CDR3: ASSFGTGTYGYT
J: TRBJ1-1; V: TRBV18; D: -; CDR3: ASSLLQGPYTEAF
J: TRBJ2-2; V: TRBV29-1; D: -; CDR3: SVSQGLLGELF
J: TRBJ2-1; V: TRBV30; D: TRBD2; CDR3: AWSILAGGNNEQF
J: TRBJ2-7; V: TRBV9; D: TRBD2; CDR3: ASSPGLAGSSYEQY
J: TRBJ2-7; V: TRBV11-3; D: TRBD1; CDR3: ASSRQGLDEQY
J: TRBJ2-7; V: TRBV7-2; D: -; CDR3: ASSPLTGDPYEQY
J: TRBJ2-5; V: TRBV11-3; D: -; CDR3: ASSSSRGSGETQY
J: TRBJ1-4; V: TRBV5-3; D: -; CDR3: ARSDGGGREKLF
J: TRBJ2-7; V: TRBV18; D: -; CDR3: ASSPPSRGEQY
J: TRBJ1-6; V: TRBV7-2; D: -; CDR3: ASSSLGSYNSPLH
J: TRBJ2-5; V: TRBV11-3; D: -; CDR3: ASSRGARFRGQETQY
J: TRBJ2-1; V: TRBV10-1; D: -; CDR3: ASSEGGVNEQF
J: TRBJ1-6; V: TRBV10-3; D: TRBD1; CDR3: AITQGVNSPLH
J: TRBJ2-1; V: TRBV5-4; D: TRBD2; CDR3: ASSPWTSGSGRGEQF
J: TRBJ2-3; V: TRBV6-5; D: TRBD2; CDR3: AIRAGVGDTQY
J: TRBJ1-2; V: TRBV7-8; D: -; CDR3: ASMKDGSPL
J: TRBJ2-2; V: TRBV19; D: -; CDR3: ASSMGLDTGELF
J: TRBJ2-7; V: TRBV7-2; D: -; CDR3: ASSSTGGAGSYEQY